The entry below describes one T cell receptor (beta chain). Its recognized antigen is unknown. No much larger clonotype is one base removed from it; base qualities were not supplied. The library was obtained by the immunoSEQ multiplex PCR assay. Here the immuneACCESS table is served through TCRdb, limited to in-frame sequences with V and J called. Missing clones are a known gap in these copies; in checked studies unresolved V genes cover under half, and the rest lacks a known reason. The sample table records 120,000 or so clones; around 90% of these occur just once. The biggest ten clones account for over 6.5% of the sample. These data originate in a study of control samples from healthy donors and cancer patients (dated by TCRdb to the early 2020s). The CDR3 runs 15 amino acids, cysteine and phenylalanine included. This entry keeps only the CDR3 DNA: 45 bases, framed from base 1. Based on the germline V gene, the CDR1 and CDR2 sequences are KGHSH and LQKENI. Cut back by 3 bases and 2 bases, the V and J ends lie 10 bases apart.

The chain is encoded by TRBV18 joined to TRBJ2-2; no D gene is confidently identified. This clonotype was sampled from a man aged 40-49 years in good health. The sample comprised blood. The CDR3 region has the sequence CASSPETINTGELFF. The nucleotide sequence reads as follows: TGTGCCAGCTCACCGGAGACGATCAACACCGGGGAGCTGTTTTTT.